These 3 T cell receptor beta chains were all obtained from the same sample, sequenced in a study of shared clonotypes between healthy human individuals. TCRdb keeps only in-frame clones here, not all; method: immunoSEQ multiplex PCR. The sample lists 2 million to 3 million clones, 93% seen once, with approximately 0.35% in the top ten. The sample consisted of naive CD4+ T cells from PBMCs. As for subset: CD45RA+ positively selected. These receptors were taken from a man between 18 and 35 years old in good health. Some clones in this sample may be carry-over from other donors' samples.

V usage is TRBV7-6 and J usage is TRBJ2-3; the D is unclear. Trimming stripped 4 bases from V and 5 bases from J, with 4 bases between. The CDR3 is made up of 11 amino acids. Germline V gene data show CDR1 as SGHVS and CDR2 as FNYEAQ. DNA for the CDR3: TGTGCCAGCAGCTCTGAAGATACGCAGTATTTT. Amino acid sequence: CASSSEDTQYF. The full variable domain, rest sourced from reference TRBV7-6 and TRBJ2-3, is GAGVSQSPRYKVTKRGQDVALRCDPISGHVSLYWYRQALGQGPEFLTYFNYEAQQDKSGLPNDRFSAERPEGSISTLTIQRTEQRDSAMYRCASSSEDTQYFGPGTRLTVL.

The chain has TRBV7-6 and TRBJ2-7, with D unresolved. This CDR3 comprises 14 residues. V was trimmed by 0 bases and J by 5 bases, leaving 11 bases between them. Germline CDR1 SGHVS, CDR2 FNYEAQ. The CDR3 DNA is TGTGCCAGCAGCTTAGCGGAGTCGACCAACGAGCAGTACTTC. This sequence encodes CASSLAESTNEQYF.

In the case of this clone: Other nucleotide sequences from this sample produce the same CDR3. This chain links TRBV5-1 with TRBJ1-4; D is possibly TRBD1 (5 bases). The CDR3 runs to 14 residues. Germline V gene sequence: CDR1 SGHRS, CDR2 YFSETQ. V gave up 2 bases and J gave up 4 bases, with 9 bases separating them. CDR3 nucleotides: TGCGCCAGCAGCTTCGGGGGAGGTAATGAAAAACTGTTTTTT. Encoded protein: CASSFGGGNEKLFF.